In its sample, the clone carrying this TCR beta chain was seen a few times. Antigen: not known. This record belongs to a study of T cell repertoires in cytomegalovirus infection. Study background: It was recently identified HLA-C-restricted and well-studied HLA-B-restricted CMV epitopes that the study used. It can be stated that public TCR beta signatures indicated CMV infection as well as a matching HLA type.

Per germline, CDR1 MNHNS and CDR2 SASEGT. J was trimmed by 4 bases and V by 1 base; bases with no gene match: 10. The CDR3 runs 17 residues. TCRdb fed the reads into MiXCR, producing one record per CDR3 protein. The repertoire holds 900,000 to 950,000 distinct CDR3 sequences, with under 40% as singletons. Whole-study results and caveats: CMV-specific HLA-C-restricted TCR beta clonotypes dominated the ex vivo response.

The TCR was taken from a human donor in good health (CMV status not recorded). Some clones in this sample may be carry-over from other donors' samples. The chain links TRBV6-1 to TRBJ2-1; the match to TRBD1 covers 7 bases. The sequencing here drew on cultured CD8+ T cells from PBMCs, taken from culture after CMV antigen stimulation. This CDR3 reads CASSEEGDGTAYNEQFF. DNA for the CDR3: TGTGCCAGCAGTGAAGAGGGGGACGGGACAGCGTACAATGAGCAGTTCTTC.